These 31 T cell receptor beta chains originate from one sample sequenced in a study of cytomegalovirus exposure and HLA in healthy donors (dated by TCRdb to about 2017). The library was produced with the immunoSEQ multiplex PCR assay. For the multiplex PCR, a mixture combining 60 forward primers for TCR Vbeta segments and 13 reverse primers for TCR Jbeta segments was used. Drawn from immuneACCESS, this table holds only the in-frame rearrangements with V and J called that TCRdb kept. Clones are partly lost; checked studies trace under half to an unresolved V gene and leave the rest unexplained. This sample comprises more than 100,000 clones, roughly four fifths of them detected only once. The top ten clonotypes cover under 2% of the sample. The sample was PBMCs. These receptors came from a female donor in good health and CMV-seropositive.

This clone was detected only a few times. The genes are TRBV2 and TRBJ2-1, with TRBD2 matching over 9 bases. Germline assignment: CDR1 SNHLY and CDR2 FYNNEI. CDR3 length equals 14 residues. Trimming cost V 5 bases and J 3 bases; bases outside gene matches: 2. The CDR3 region is CASSRTSDYNEQFF. CDR3 bases: TGTGCCAGCAGTAGGACTAGCGACTACAATGAGCAGTTCTTC.

The V and J genes are TRBV30 and TRBJ1-2; D not resolved. Trimming took 7 bases from V and 2 from J, leaving 11 bases between them. The V gene's germline CDR1 is GTSNPN and CDR2 SVGIG (reference sequence). This CDR3 region has 12 residues. The CDR3 protein is CAFPTGNYGYTF. In DNA form, the CDR3 reads TGTGCCTTTCCGACCGGGAACTATGGCTACACCTTC.

J is TRBJ2-5 and V is TRBV27; TRBD1 aligns across 11 bases. The J call may not be correct, given that the DNA end is closer to TRBJ2-7. The CDR3 totals 14 residues. Germline V gene lookup returns CDR1 MNHEY and CDR2 SMNVEV (reference sequence). CDR3 amino acids: CASSFRTGGSEQYF. The CDR3 nucleotides read TGTGCCAGCAGTTTTCGGACAGGGGGCTCCGAGCAGTACTTC.

The V call is TRBV2, the J call TRBJ1-6; D gene ambiguous. V lost 4 bases to trimming and J lost 7 bases, with 11 bases between them. CDR1 SNHLY and CDR2 FYNNEI come from the germline V gene. This CDR3 comprises 14 residues. The CDR3 region is CASSAGDTNSPLHF. The CDR3 DNA sequence: TGTGCCAGCAGTGCCGGTGACACCAATTCACCCCTCCACTTT.

This chain uses TRBV5-1 with TRBJ2-7, with unresolved D. Germline V gives CDR1 SGHRS, CDR2 YFSETQ. This CDR3 is 12 amino acids long. The V end lost 5 bases, the J end lost 5 bases, and 11 bases lay between the germline ends. For the CDR3, the DNA is TGCGCCAGCAGTTCCTTAAAAAACGAGCAGTACTTC. It translates to CASSSLKNEQYF. The full variable domain, in which reference TRBV5-1 and TRBJ2-7 provide the parts outside the CDR3, is KAGVTQTPRYLIKTRGQQVTLSCSPISGHRSVSWYQQTPGQGLQFLFEYFSETQRNKGNFPGRFSGRQFSNSRSEMNVSTLELGDSALYLCASSSLKNEQYFGPGTRLTVT.

The chain joins TRBV5-8 to TRBJ2-3; D is perhaps TRBD1 (6 bases). The CDR3 runs to 15 residues. Looked up from germline, CDR1 is SGHTS and CDR2 is YDEGEE. V lost 0 bases and J 1 base, leaving 9 bases between the germline ends. CDR3 bases: TGTGCCAGCAGCTTGGACCCAGGGGGCACAGATACGCAGTATTTT. The encoded protein is CASSLDPGGTDTQYF.

This clone showed up just once. The chain carries TRBV6-5 and TRBJ2-4; TRBD1 matches 9 bases. Germline trimming cut 6 bases from V and 3 bases from J; bases unmatched to any gene: 6. This CDR3 is 15 amino acids long. Germline assignment: CDR1 MNHEY and CDR2 SVGAGI. The CDR3: CASSVGQGFKNIQYF. The CDR3 coding sequence is TGTGCCAGCAGCGTTGGACAGGGGTTCAAAAACATTCAGTACTTC.

V usage is TRBV7-8 and J usage is TRBJ2-5; 7 nucleotides line up with TRBD2. CDR3 length: 15 amino acids. CDR1 is SGHVS and CDR2 is FQNEAQ in the germline V gene. The V and J ends lost 0 bases and 2 bases, in that order; junction bases with no gene match: 3. The CDR3 DNA reads TGTGCCAGCAGCTTAGCTCTAGCGGATCAAGAGACCCAGTACTTC. It codes for CASSLALADQETQYF.

This clone was detected only once. The genes are TRBV2 and TRBJ1-3, with TRBD1 as a possible D gene (6 bases). Germline V CDR1 and CDR2: SNHLY, FYNNEI. Trimming stripped 6 bases from V and 2 bases from J, with 17 bases between. This CDR3 has 16 residues. Here the CDR3 reads CASRTGLGAPGNTIYF. The CDR3 DNA reads TGTGCCAGCAGAACAGGGCTAGGGGCGCCTGGAAACACCATATATTTT.

This chain connects TRBV27 to TRBJ2-3; TRBD2 aligns across 7 bases. V shed 0 bases and J 0 bases; nucleotides not matched to a gene: 3. The germline V gene has CDR1 MNHEY and CDR2 SMNVEV (reference sequence). CDR3 length: 16 residues. CDR3 bases: TGTGCCAGCAGTTTATCCCCTAGCGGAAGCACAGATACGCAGTATTTT. This codes for CASSLSPSGSTDTQYF.

This clone was seen a few times. V usage is TRBV5-6 and J usage is TRBJ1-2; 7 positions match TRBD1. CDR3 size: 15 residues. The trim removed 1 base at V and 5 bases at J, leaving 8 bases unmatched. In germline, CDR1 is SGHDT, CDR2 YYEEEE. The CDR3 region has the DNA TGTGCCAGCAGCTTGTATCGTACAGGGGAATATGGCTACACCTTC. It encodes CASSLYRTGEYGYTF.

Only a few counts were recorded for this clone. This chain uses TRBV5-5 with TRBJ1-1, with TRBD1 matching over 8 bases. In germline, CDR1 is SGHKS, CDR2 YYEKEE (reference sequence). This CDR3 contains 16 residues. Unmatched junction bases numbered 12, after V lost 4 bases and J lost 4 bases. The CDR3 loop is CASSPGQGLGFTEAFF. CDR3 DNA: TGTGCCAGCAGCCCCGGACAGGGTTTAGGTTTCACTGAAGCTTTCTTT.

This clone was seen more than once but under ten times. This chain connects TRBV5-5 to TRBJ1-3; D unresolved. The CDR3 runs 12 residues. The germline CDR1 and CDR2 sequences are SGHKS and YYEKEE (reference sequence). Trimming removed 2 bases at V and 4 bases at J, with 4 bases between. CDR3 residues: CASSFGGNTIYF. The CDR3 DNA follows: TGTGCCAGCAGCTTCGGGGGAAACACCATATATTTT. Together with reference TRBV5-5 and TRBJ1-3, the CDR3 gives the full variable domain: DAGVTQSPTHLIKTRGQQVTLRCSPISGHKSVSWYQQVLGQGPQFIFQYYEKEERGRGNFPDRFSARQFPNYSSELNVNALLLGDSALYLCASSFGGNTIYFGEGSWLTVV.

This clone was found once. The rearrangement joins TRBV5-4 to TRBJ1-5, with D perhaps matching TRBD1 (6 bases). This CDR3 comprises 14 residues. V lost 2 bases and J lost 3, with 9 bases in between. Germline values: CDR1 SGHNT, CDR2 YYREEE (reference sequence). CDR3 in DNA: TGTGCCAGCAGCTTTTCAGGGGCCAATCAGCCCCAGCATTTT. Its translation is CASSFSGANQPQHF.

This clone was observed a handful of times. This chain joins TRBV27 and TRBJ2-7; 10 bases align to TRBD2. The V gene's germline CDR1 is MNHEY and CDR2 SMNVEV (reference sequence). V lost 4 bases to trimming and J lost 3 bases; unmatched junction nucleotides: 12. The CDR3 sequence is 17 residues long. CDR3 nucleotides: TGTGCCAGCAGTTCCTACCGGGGAGCGGGGGGGCACTACGAGCAGTACTTC. Amino acid sequence: CASSSYRGAGGHYEQYF.

The chain couples TRBV19 to TRBJ1-2, with 9 bases identical to TRBD1. In germline, CDR1 is LNHDA, CDR2 SQIVND (reference sequence). J lost 3 bases, V lost 5 bases, and 10 bases had no gene match. This CDR3 spans 16 amino acids. DNA for the CDR3: TGTGCCAGTAGTCCAGCCGGGACAGGGATCGACTATGGCTACACCTTC. This translates into CASSPAGTGIDYGYTF.

The chain carries TRBV18 and TRBJ1-2; possibly TRBD1 for D (5 bases). Between the trimmed V and J ends, which lost 3 bases and 0 bases, there was a span of 14 bases. The CDR3 sequence is 16 residues long. Germline assignment: CDR1 KGHSH and CDR2 LQKENI. The chain's CDR3 is CASSPRQGKANYGYTF. CDR3 bases: TGTGCCAGCTCACCGAGGCAGGGAAAAGCTAACTATGGCTACACCTTC.

The CDR3 DNA follows: TGTGCCAGCAGTGATGTACTAGCCGGCACAGATACGCAGTATTTT. Its protein is CASSDVLAGTDTQYF. The rearrangement joins TRBV2 to TRBJ2-3, with D perhaps TRBD2 (6 bases). The CDR3 extends over 15 amino acids. In germline, CDR1 is SNHLY, CDR2 FYNNEI. V was pared by 3 bases and J by 1 base, with 11 bases between.

The table lists this clone with a count of one. The genes are TRBV5-1 and TRBJ2-7; 11 bases fit TRBD1. Germline V gene data show CDR1 as SGHRS and CDR2 as YFSETQ. The CDR3 is made up of 15 amino acids. V shed 2 bases, J shed 5 bases, and the junction held 6 bases outside the gene matches. In DNA form, the CDR3 reads TGCGCCAGCAGCTTTATTCCGGGACAGGGGGACGAGCAGTACTTC. Its protein is CASSFIPGQGDEQYF.

The chain uses TRBV18 and TRBJ1-6; perhaps TRBD1 as D (5 bases). V lost 3 bases, J lost 14 bases, and 17 bases lay in between. This CDR3 spans 14 amino acids. CDR1 and CDR2 (germline): KGHSH, LQKENI. The CDR3 spells CASSPSGTATALHF. Written as DNA, the CDR3 is TGTGCCAGCTCACCGAGCGGGACGGCTACTGCCCTCCACTTT.

This chain uses TRBV15 with TRBJ1-2, with D tentatively TRBD1 (6 bases). Germline-derived CDR1 and CDR2 are LNHNV and YYDKDF (reference sequence). Trimming shortened V by 8 bases and J by 5 bases, and 18 bases separated the two germline ends. The CDR3 consists of 14 residues. Here the CDR3 reads CATSILQGLYGYTF. The CDR3, as DNA: TGTGCCACCTCGATATTACAGGGTTTATATGGCTACACCTTC.

This chain joins TRBV9 and TRBJ2-2; 7 nucleotides line up with TRBD1. V was pared by 4 bases and J by 6 bases, with 9 bases of the junction left unmatched. Germline lookup yields CDR1 SGDLS and CDR2 YYNGEE. The CDR3 has 15 residues. The CDR3: CASSLDRVLAGELFF. The DNA for the CDR3 is TGTGCCAGCAGCCTCGACAGGGTGTTGGCCGGGGAGCTGTTTTTT.

The gene calls are TRBV9 and TRBJ2-5, with 7 nucleotides matching TRBD2. Per germline, CDR1 SGDLS and CDR2 YYNGEE. Unmatched junction bases numbered 5, after V lost 4 bases and J lost 2 bases. CDR3 length equals 14 residues. CDR3 loop: CASSPLGGQETQYF. Written as DNA, the CDR3 is TGTGCCAGCAGCCCGTTGGGAGGGCAAGAGACCCAGTACTTC.

This rearrangement joins TRBV5-5 to TRBJ2-7; 10 bases align to TRBD2. CDR1 is SGHKS, CDR2 YYEKEE, per germline (reference sequence). With V trimmed by 4 bases and J by 4 bases, 8 bases remained unmatched. This CDR3 is built from 15 residues. The CDR3 nucleotides are TGTGCCAGCAGCGCCTTAGGGACTAGCGCTTACGAGCAGTACTTC. Translated: CASSALGTSAYEQYF. The variable domain in full, completed from reference TRBV5-5 and TRBJ2-7, reads DAGVTQSPTHLIKTRGQQVTLRCSPISGHKSVSWYQQVLGQGPQFIFQYYEKEERGRGNFPDRFSARQFPNYSSELNVNALLLGDSALYLCASSALGTSAYEQYFGPGTRLTVT.

V usage is TRBV15 and J usage is TRBJ1-5, with 8 positions matching TRBD1. Germline V CDR1 and CDR2: LNHNV, YYDKDF (reference sequence). J gave up 2 bases and V 6 bases, and 9 bases lay outside the gene matches. The CDR3 runs to 16 residues. In nucleotides, the CDR3 is TGTGCCACCAGAATCGACAGGGGCTCTCGCAATCAGCCCCAGCATTTT. Amino acid sequence: CATRIDRGSRNQPQHF.

This rearrangement joins TRBV5-4 to TRBJ2-7; 9 bases match TRBD2. From germline, CDR1 is SGHNT and CDR2 YYREEE (reference sequence). The CDR3 extends over 15 amino acids. The ends lost 3 bases at V and 2 bases at J; junction bases unmatched: 6. The CDR3 loop is CASSSKTSGTYEQYF. For the CDR3, the DNA is TGTGCCAGCAGCTCGAAGACTAGCGGAACCTACGAGCAGTACTTC.

The V gene is TRBV2, the J gene TRBJ1-6; no reliable D call. Deletions cut 6 bases from V and 9 bases from J, with 6 bases between. The CDR3 has 11 amino acids. CDR1 SNHLY and CDR2 FYNNEI come from the germline V gene. This CDR3 reads CASRRISPLHF. As DNA, the CDR3 is TGTGCCAGCAGGAGGATTTCACCCCTCCACTTT. The full variable domain, rest sourced from reference TRBV2 and TRBJ1-6, is EPEVTQTPSHQVTQMGQEVILRCVPISNHLYFYWYRQILGQKVEFLVSFYNNEISEKSEIFDDQFSVERPDGSNFTLKIRSTKLEDSAMYFCASRRISPLHFGNGTRLTVT.

This clone was picked up a small number of times. The rearrangement links TRBV18 to TRBJ1-3; no clear D gene. Germline CDR1 is KGHSH and CDR2 is LQKENI. Trimming shortened V by 0 bases and J by 5 bases, and 5 bases separated the two germline ends. The CDR3 is made up of 13 amino acids. Here the CDR3 reads CASSPPGRNTIYF. The CDR3 DNA sequence: TGTGCCAGCTCACCACCGGGCCGAAACACCATATATTTT. The full variable domain, with the rest looked up from reference TRBV18 and TRBJ1-3, is NAGVMQNPRHLVRRRGQEARLRCSPMKGHSHVYWYRQLPEEGLKFMVYLQKENIIDESGMPKERFSAEFPKEGPSILRIQQVVRGDSAAYFCASSPPGRNTIYFGEGSWLTVV.

The chain links TRBV18 to TRBJ2-3; tentatively, D is TRBD2 (7 bases). Trimming cost V 2 bases and J 4 bases, with 19 bases left between them. Germline CDR1 is KGHSH and CDR2 is LQKENI. There are 17 residues in the CDR3. The CDR3 nucleotides are TGTGCCAGCTCACCAGGGGGGGCCTTGATTCGGTCAGATACGCAGTATTTT. Protein: CASSPGGALIRSDTQYF.

The chain recombines TRBV4-1 with TRBJ2-1; 9 bases match TRBD1. Losses at the gene ends were 4 bases for V and 9 bases for J; bases not matched to a gene: 16. CDR3 length equals 17 residues. Germline V gene lookup returns CDR1 MGHRA and CDR2 YSYEKL. CDR3 amino acids: CASSPQITGTGYGEQFF. For the CDR3, the DNA is TGCGCCAGCAGCCCACAAATCACCGGGACAGGGTACGGTGAGCAGTTCTTC.

This clone was seen only once. The chain links TRBV5-1 to TRBJ1-4; 7 bases agree with TRBD1. There are 15 residues in the CDR3. Looked up from germline, CDR1 is SGHRS and CDR2 is YFSETQ. V shed 3 bases, J shed 5 bases, and the junction held 7 bases outside the gene matches. CDR3 sequence: CASSSTGQINEKLFF. For the CDR3, the DNA is TGCGCCAGCAGCTCAACGGGACAGATAAATGAAAAACTGTTTTTT.